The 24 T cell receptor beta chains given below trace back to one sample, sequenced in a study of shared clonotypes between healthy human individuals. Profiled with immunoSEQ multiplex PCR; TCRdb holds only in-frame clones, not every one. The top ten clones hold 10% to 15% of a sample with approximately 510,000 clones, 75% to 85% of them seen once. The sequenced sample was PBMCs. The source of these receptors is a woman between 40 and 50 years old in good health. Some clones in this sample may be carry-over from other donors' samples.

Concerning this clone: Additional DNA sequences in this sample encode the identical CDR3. The DNA for the CDR3 is TGCGCCAGCAGCCCCGGGACTAGCGGGAGCTCCTACGAGCAGTACTTC. Amino acids: CASSPGTSGSSYEQYF. V gene TRBV5-1 combines with J gene TRBJ2-7; 14 bases align to TRBD2. This CDR3 comprises 16 residues. The trim removed 4 bases at V and 0 bases at J, leaving 3 bases unmatched. Germline CDR1 SGHRS, CDR2 YFSETQ.

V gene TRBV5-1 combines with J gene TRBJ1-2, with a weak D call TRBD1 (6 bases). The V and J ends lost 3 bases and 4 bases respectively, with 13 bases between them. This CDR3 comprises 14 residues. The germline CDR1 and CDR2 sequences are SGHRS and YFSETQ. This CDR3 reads CASSSTTGGYGYTF. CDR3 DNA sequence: TGCGCCAGCAGCTCGACGACAGGAGGCTATGGCTACACCTTC.

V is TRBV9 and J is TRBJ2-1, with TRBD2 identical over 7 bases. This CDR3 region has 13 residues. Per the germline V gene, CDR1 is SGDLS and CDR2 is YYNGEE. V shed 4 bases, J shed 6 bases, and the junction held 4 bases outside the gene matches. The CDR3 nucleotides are TGTGCCAGCAGCCCGCGACTAGCCAATGAGCAGTTCTTC. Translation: CASSPRLANEQFF.

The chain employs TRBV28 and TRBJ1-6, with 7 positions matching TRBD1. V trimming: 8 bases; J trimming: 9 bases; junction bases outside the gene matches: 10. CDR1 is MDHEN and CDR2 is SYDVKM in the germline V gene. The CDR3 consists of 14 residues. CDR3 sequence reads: CASGPGTDSSPLHF. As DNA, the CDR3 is TGTGCCAGCGGACCCGGGACAGACTCTTCACCCCTCCACTTT.

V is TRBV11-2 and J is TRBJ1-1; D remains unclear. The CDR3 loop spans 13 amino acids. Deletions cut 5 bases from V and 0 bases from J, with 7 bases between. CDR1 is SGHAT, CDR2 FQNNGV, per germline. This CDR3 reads CASSRELNTEAFF. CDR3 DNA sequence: TGTGCCAGCAGCAGGGAGCTGAACACTGAAGCTTTCTTT.

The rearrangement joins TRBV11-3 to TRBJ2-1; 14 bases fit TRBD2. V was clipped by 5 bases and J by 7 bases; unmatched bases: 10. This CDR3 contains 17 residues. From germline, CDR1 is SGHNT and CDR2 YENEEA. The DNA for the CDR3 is TGTGCCAGCAGCACCGCCGGGACTAGCGGGAGAGGGAATGAGCAGTTCTTC. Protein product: CASSTAGTSGRGNEQFF.

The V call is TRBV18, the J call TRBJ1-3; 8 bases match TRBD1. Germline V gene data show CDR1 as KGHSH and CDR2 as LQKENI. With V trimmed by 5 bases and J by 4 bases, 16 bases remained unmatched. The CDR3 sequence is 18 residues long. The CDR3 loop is CASSSLSGQGRSGNTIYF. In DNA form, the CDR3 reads TGTGCCAGCTCATCTCTCTCCGGACAGGGCAGGAGCGGAAACACCATATATTTT.

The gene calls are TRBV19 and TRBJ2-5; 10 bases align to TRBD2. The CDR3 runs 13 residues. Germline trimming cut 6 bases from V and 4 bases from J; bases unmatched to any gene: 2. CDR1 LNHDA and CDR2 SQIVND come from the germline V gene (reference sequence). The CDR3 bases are TGTGCCAGTAGAGAGCGGGGGGGAGAGACCCAGTACTTC. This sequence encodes CASRERGGETQYF.

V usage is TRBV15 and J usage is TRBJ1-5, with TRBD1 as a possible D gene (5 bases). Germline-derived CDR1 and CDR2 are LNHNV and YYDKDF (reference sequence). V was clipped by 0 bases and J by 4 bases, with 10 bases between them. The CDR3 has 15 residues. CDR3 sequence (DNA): TGTGCCACCAGCAGAGATCTGGGGGGAAATCAGCCCCAGCATTTT. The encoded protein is CATSRDLGGNQPQHF. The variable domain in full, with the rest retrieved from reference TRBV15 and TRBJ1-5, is DAMVIQNPRYQVTQFGKPVTLSCSQTLNHNVMYWYQQKSSQAPKLLFHYYDKDFNNEADTPDNFQSRRPNTSFCFLDIRSPGLGDTAMYLCATSRDLGGNQPQHFGDGTRLSIL.

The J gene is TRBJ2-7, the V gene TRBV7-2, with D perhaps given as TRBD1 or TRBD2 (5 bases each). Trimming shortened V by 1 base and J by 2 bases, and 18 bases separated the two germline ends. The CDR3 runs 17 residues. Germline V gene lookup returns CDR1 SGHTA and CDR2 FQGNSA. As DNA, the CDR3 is TGTGCCAGCAGCTTAGGGACTTGGGCAGGGCCCACCTACGAGCAGTACTTC. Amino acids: CASSLGTWAGPTYEQYF.

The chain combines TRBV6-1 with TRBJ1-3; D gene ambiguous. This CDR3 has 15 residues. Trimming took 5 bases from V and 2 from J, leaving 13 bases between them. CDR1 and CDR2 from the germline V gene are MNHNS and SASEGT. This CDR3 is CASSPVSGPGNTIYF. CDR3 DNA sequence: TGTGCCAGCAGTCCTGTATCGGGTCCTGGAAACACCATATATTTT.

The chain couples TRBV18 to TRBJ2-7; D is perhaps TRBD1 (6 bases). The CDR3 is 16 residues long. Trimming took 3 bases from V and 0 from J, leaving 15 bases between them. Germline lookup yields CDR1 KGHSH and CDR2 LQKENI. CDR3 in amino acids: CASSPLQGFSSYEQYF. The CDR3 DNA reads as TGTGCCAGCTCACCGTTGCAGGGGTTCTCCTCCTACGAGCAGTACTTC.

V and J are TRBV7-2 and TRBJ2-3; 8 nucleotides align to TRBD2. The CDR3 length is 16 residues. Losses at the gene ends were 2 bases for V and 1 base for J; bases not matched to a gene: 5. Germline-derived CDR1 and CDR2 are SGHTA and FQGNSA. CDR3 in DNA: TGTGCCAGCAGCTTAACCGGGACTAGTGGCACAGATACGCAGTATTTT. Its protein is CASSLTGTSGTDTQYF. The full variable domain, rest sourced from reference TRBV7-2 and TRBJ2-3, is GAGVSQSPSNKVTEKGKDVELRCDPISGHTALYWYRQSLGQGLEFLIYFQGNSAPDKSGLPSDRFSAERTGGSVSTLTIQRTQQEDSAVYLCASSLTGTSGTDTQYFGPGTRLTVL.

The CDR3 protein is CASSSRRGGDGTEAFF. The CDR3 DNA reads TGTGCCAGCAGCTCCCGGAGGGGGGGAGACGGCACTGAAGCTTTCTTT. The rearrangement uses TRBV7-2 and TRBJ1-1, with D possibly matching TRBD1 (6 bases). Trimming left V 4 bases short and J 4 bases short, with 19 bases between. This CDR3 spans 16 amino acids. Germline values: CDR1 SGHTA, CDR2 FQGNSA.

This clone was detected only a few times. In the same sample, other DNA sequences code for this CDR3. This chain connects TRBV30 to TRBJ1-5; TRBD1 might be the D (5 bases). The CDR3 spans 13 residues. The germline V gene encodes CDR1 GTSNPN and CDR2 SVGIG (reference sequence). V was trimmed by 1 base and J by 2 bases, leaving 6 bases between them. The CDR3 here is CAWSGGGNQPQHF. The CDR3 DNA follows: TGTGCCTGGAGTGGGGGCGGCAATCAGCCCCAGCATTTT.

The CDR3, as DNA: TGTGCCAGCAGTCTAGGTCTGGATCAGCCCCAGCATTTT. Residues: CASSLGLDQPQHF. The rearrangement uses TRBV27 and TRBJ1-5; the D is unclear. Germline CDR1 and CDR2: MNHEY and SMNVEV (reference sequence). The CDR3 is made up of 13 amino acids. The V gene lost 5 bases and the J gene lost 5 bases, with 10 bases spanning the gap.

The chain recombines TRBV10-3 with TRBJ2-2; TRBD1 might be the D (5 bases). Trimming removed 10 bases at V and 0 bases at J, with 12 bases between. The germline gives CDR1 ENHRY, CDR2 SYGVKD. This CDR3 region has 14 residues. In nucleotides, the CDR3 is TGTGCCACCGCAGGGAACGCGAACACCGGGGAGCTGTTTTTT. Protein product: CATAGNANTGELFF.

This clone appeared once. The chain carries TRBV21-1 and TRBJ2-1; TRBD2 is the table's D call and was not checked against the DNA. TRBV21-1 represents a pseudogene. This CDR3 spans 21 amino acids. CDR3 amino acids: CASSKLPGTSGSRRPHNEQFF. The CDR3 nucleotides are TGTGCCAGCAGCAAACTCCCCGGGACTAGCGGGAGTCGCCGCCCCCACAATGAGCAGTTCTTC.

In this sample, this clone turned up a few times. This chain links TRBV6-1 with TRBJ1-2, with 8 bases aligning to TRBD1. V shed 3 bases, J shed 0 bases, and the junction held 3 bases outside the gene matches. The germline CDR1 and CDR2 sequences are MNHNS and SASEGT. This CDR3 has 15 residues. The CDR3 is CASSEWTGPNYGYTF. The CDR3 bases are TGTGCCAGCAGTGAGTGGACAGGGCCTAACTATGGCTACACCTTC.

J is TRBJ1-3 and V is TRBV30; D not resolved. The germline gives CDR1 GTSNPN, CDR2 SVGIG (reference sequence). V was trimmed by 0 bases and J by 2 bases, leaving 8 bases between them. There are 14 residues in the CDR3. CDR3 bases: TGTGCCTGGAGTGTAACGAGGCCTGGAAACACCATATATTTT. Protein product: CAWSVTRPGNTIYF.

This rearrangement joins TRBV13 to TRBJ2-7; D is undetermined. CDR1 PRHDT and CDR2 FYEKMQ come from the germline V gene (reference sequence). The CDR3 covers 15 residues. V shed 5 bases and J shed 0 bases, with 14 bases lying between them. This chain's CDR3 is CASSHRRSSSYEQYF. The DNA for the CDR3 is TGTGCCAGCAGCCACCGCAGGTCCTCCTCCTACGAGCAGTACTTC.

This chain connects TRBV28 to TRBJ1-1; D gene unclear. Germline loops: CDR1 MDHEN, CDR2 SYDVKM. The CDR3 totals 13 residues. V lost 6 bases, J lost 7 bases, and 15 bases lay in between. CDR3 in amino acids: CASRPADRGEAFF. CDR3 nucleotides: TGTGCCAGCAGGCCCGCTGATCGGGGTGAAGCTTTCTTT.

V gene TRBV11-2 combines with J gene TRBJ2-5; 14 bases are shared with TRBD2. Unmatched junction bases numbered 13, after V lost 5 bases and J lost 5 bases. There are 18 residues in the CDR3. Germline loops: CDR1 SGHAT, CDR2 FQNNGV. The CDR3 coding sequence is TGTGCCAGCAGCCACGGCCGCGGGACTAGCGGGAGTCGGGAGACCCAGTACTTC. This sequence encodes CASSHGRGTSGSRETQYF.

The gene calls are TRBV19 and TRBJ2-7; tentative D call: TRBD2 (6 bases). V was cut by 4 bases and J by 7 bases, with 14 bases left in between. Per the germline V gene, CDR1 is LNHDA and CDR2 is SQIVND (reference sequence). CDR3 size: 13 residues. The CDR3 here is CASSTSRGTEQYF. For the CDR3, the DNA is TGTGCCAGTAGTACGTCGCGGGGTACGGAGCAGTACTTC.